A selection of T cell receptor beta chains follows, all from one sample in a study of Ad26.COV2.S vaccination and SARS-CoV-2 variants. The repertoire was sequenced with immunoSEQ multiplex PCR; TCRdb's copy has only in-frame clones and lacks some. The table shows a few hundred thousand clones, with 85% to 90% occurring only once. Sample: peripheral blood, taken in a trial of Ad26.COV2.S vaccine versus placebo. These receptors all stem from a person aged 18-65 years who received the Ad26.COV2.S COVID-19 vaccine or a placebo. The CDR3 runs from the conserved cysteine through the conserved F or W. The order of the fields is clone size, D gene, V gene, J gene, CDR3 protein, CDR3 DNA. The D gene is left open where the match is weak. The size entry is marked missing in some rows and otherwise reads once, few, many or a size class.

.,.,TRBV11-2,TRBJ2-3,CASSLRGTATDTQYF,TGTGCCAGCAGCCTACGCGGGACGGCAACAGATACGCAGTATTTT
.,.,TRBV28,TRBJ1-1,CASNPTGNEAFF,TGTGCCAGCAACCCGACGGGGAATGAAGCTTTCTTT
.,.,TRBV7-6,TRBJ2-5,CASSLTPVEGETQYF,TGTGCCAGCAGCTTAACCCCGGTAGAGGGAGAGACCCAGTACTTC
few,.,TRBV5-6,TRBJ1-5,CASSLLGDGQPQHF,TGTGCCAGCAGCTTGCTAGGGGACGGACAGCCCCAGCATTTT
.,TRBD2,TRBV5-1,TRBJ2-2,CASRSLAGGAGELFF,TGCGCCAGCAGATCTTTAGCGGGGGGCGCCGGGGAGCTGTTTTTT
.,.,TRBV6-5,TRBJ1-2,CATRKGRDNGYTF,TGTGCCACCAGAAAGGGCAGGGATAATGGCTACACCTTC
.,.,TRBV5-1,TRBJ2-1,CASSLEGGRREFF,TGCGCCAGCAGCTTGGAGGGGGGCCGCAGGGAGTTCTTC
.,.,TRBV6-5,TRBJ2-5,CASSYGGAGRKTQYF,TGTGCCAGCAGTTACGGGGGGGCAGGGCGTAAGACCCAGTACTTC
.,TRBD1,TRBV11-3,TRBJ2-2,CASSLDGGQGSTGELFF,TGTGCCAGCAGCTTAGATGGGGGACAGGGTAGCACCGGGGAGCTGTTTTTT
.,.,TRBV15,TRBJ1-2,CATSIGVQTTYGYTF,TGTGCCACCAGCATCGGGGTCCAAACTACTTATGGCTACACCTTC
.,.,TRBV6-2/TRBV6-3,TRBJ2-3,CASSYGLFPPDTQYF,TGTGCCAGCAGTTACGGTCTATTTCCGCCAGATACGCAGTATTTT
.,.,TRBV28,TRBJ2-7,CASAPGTPSYEQYF,TGTGCCAGCGCCCCCGGGACCCCATCCTACGAGCAGTACTTC
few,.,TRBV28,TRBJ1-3,CASSPGGSGNTIYF,TGTGCCAGCAGCCCAGGCGGCTCTGGAAACACCATATATTTT
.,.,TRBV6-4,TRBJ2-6,CASSRDSGANVLTF,TGTGCCAGCAGCAGGGACTCTGGGGCCAACGTCCTGACTTTC
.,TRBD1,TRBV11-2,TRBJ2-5,CASTSPGQVQETQYF,TGTGCCAGCACCTCCCCGGGACAGGTCCAAGAGACCCAGTACTTC
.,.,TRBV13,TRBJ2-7,CASSFKIFGALQYF,TGTGCCAGCAGTTTCAAAATCTTCGGGGCGCTGCAGTACTTC
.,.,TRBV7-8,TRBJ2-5,CASSKRDLKGSQYF,TGTGCCAGCAGCAAACGGGACCTAAAAGGTTCCCAGTACTTC
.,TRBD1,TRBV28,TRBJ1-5,CASSTGTGVNQPQHF,TGTGCCAGCAGTACCGGGACAGGGGTAAATCAGCCCCAGCATTTT
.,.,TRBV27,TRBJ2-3,CASSLGASTDTQYF,TGTGCCAGCAGTTTAGGGGCTAGCACAGATACGCAGTATTTT
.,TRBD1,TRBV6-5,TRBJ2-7,CASRETGGVEQYF,TGTGCCAGCAGGGAGACAGGGGGCGTCGAGCAGTACTTC
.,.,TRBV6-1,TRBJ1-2,CASSEGALYTF,TGTGCCAGCAGTGAGGGAGCTCTCTACACCTTC
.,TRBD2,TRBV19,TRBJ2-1,CASSIGAGSVFF,TGTGCCAGTAGTATAGGAGCGGGGAGTGTTTTCTTC
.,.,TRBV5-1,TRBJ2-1,CASSLGGEQFF,TGCGCCAGCAGCTTGGGAGGTGAGCAGTTCTTC